This T cell receptor (beta chain) derives from a study of long-term antiretroviral therapy in people with HIV. V lost 0 bases and J lost 11, with 11 bases in between. This CDR3 region has 13 residues. Germline CDR1 SGHDN, CDR2 FVKESK. Study-level points and caveats: Relative to control repertoires, HIV repertoires exhibited narrower CDR3 length ranges. Diversity measured after ART increased yet remained under transplant donor controls. ART adherence, viral resistance and therapy changes were undocumented.

At survey level, the immunoSEQ assay was run in its v3.0 version. TCRdb keeps only in-frame clones here, not all; method: immunoSEQ multiplex PCR. The sample has under 20,000 clones, about 80% seen once. Notes on this clone: No antigen is known for it.

The sample consisted of unsorted PBMCs, taken 1.5 years before starting antiretroviral therapy. This TCR was sampled from a woman between 45 and 60 years old with HIV. The chain carries TRBV14 and TRBJ1-5; TRBD1 is a possible D gene (5 bases). The chain's CDR3 is CASSQDTGSAQHF. The CDR3 bases are TGTGCCAGCAGCCAAGATACAGGATCGGCCCAGCATTTT.